The present T cell receptor beta chain was sequenced within a study of T cell responses to AZD1222 COVID-19 vaccine. The germline gives CDR1 SGHTA, CDR2 FQGTGA. Between the trimmed V and J ends, which lost 1 base and 1 base, there was a span of 10 bases. The CDR3 sequence is 15 residues long. TCRdb's table, derived via immunoSEQ multiplex PCR, lists solely in-frame clones and lacks some. The sample includes around 100,000 clones, approximately 90% of them seen just once. Sample: peripheral blood, taken on day 0 of AZD1222 vaccination. The receptor was derived from an adult in good health. The chain couples TRBV7-3 to TRBJ1-1, with D possibly TRBD1 on 5 matching bases. The DNA for the CDR3 is TGTGCCAGCAGCTTAATCCGGGACCGGAACACTGAAGCTTTCTTT. Amino acids: CASSLIRDRNTEAFF.